Sequencing of this T cell receptor beta chain was carried out in a study of T cell repertoires in cytomegalovirus infection. Study summary: The public TCR beta signatures pointed to both CMV infection and matching HLA type.

This CDR3 comprises 11 residues. The ends were cut back, 6 bases at V and 11 bases at J, with 13 bases in the middle. The V gene's germline CDR1 is MNHEY and CDR2 SVGEGT. The study's findings and limits: HLA-C-restricted, CMV-specific TCR beta clonotypes were dominant ex vivo.

In regard to this clonotype: What it binds is unknown.

MiXCR, applied by TCRdb to the reads, yields one record per CDR3 protein. The top ten hold less than 10% of the sample, which has roughly 100,000 distinct CDR3 sequences, about 15% seen once. The chain links TRBV6-2 or TRBV6-3 to TRBJ1-1; D may be TRBD1 (6 bases). The material sequenced was PBMCs. This TCR was sampled from a human donor in good health (CMV status not recorded). Some clones in this sample may be carry-over from other donors' samples. The CDR3 region has the DNA TGTGCCAGCAGCCGGGACACGACGGCTTTCTTT. It yields the protein CASSRDTTAFF.